This T cell receptor (beta chain) was obtained from a study of blood T cells in healthy people across ages. Across the study: About one barcoded beta molecule per two T cells was captured by template switching. Study-wide findings and caveats: Donor CMV status was unknown, possibly confounding expanded clonotype changes. PBMCs went unsorted, and a conclusive naive versus antigen-experienced comparison was therefore prevented.

Alongside a J-beta primer mix, a sample-barcoded 5' primer served in a second PCR lasting about 7 to 12 cycles. TCRdb fed the 5' RACE reads into MiXCR, producing one record per CDR3 protein. The table has about 1.4 million distinct CDR3 sequences, approximately 63% seen once. A minimum of 7 million PBMCs was isolated per sample. This clonotype appeared a few times. Its antigen is undetermined. The germline CDR1 and CDR2 sequences are SGDLS and YYNGEE. V lost 3 bases and J lost 9, with 15 bases in between. The CDR3 runs to 13 residues. The gene calls are TRBV9 and TRBJ2-5; D unresolved. The source material was blood. This clonotype was sampled from a man between 18 and 35 years old in good health. The DNA for the CDR3 is TGTGCCAGCAGCGCTACTACCTTTGGGGCCCAGTACTTC. This translates into CASSATTFGAQYF. Based on the CDR3 plus reference TRBV9 and TRBJ2-5, the full variable domain is DSGVTQTPKHLITATGQRVTLRCSPRSGDLSVYWYQQSLDQGLQFLIQYYNGEERAKGNILERFSAQQFPDLHSELNLSSLELGDSALYFCASSATTFGAQYFGPGTRLLVL.